The 12 T cell receptor beta chains reported below all come from one sample, sequenced in a study of blood T cell repertoires in COVID-19. Sequencing used immunoSEQ multiplex PCR; TCRdb keeps in-frame clones, though not all of them. Here the sample spans under 300,000 clones, approximately 90% being singletons. Sequenced sample: PBMCs or T cells enriched from blood (not recorded which). These receptors originate from a woman aged 25 to 39 with acute COVID-19.

This chain links TRBV7-3 with TRBJ2-2; no reliable D call. CDR1 SGHTA and CDR2 FQGTGA come from the germline V gene. The CDR3 runs 15 residues. Trimming shortened V by 1 base and J by 1 base, and 7 bases separated the two germline ends. The CDR3 sequence: CASSLNPGNTGELFF. The DNA of the CDR3 is TGTGCCAGCAGCTTAAACCCCGGGAACACCGGGGAGCTGTTTTTT.

V is TRBV27 and J is TRBJ2-3; TRBD1 aligns across 9 bases. There are 15 residues in the CDR3. The V gene end was trimmed by 10 bases and the J gene end by 0 bases; junction bases not matched to a gene: 8. Germline loops: CDR1 MNHEY, CDR2 SMNVEV (reference sequence). CDR3 region: CATKQGAVSTDTQYF. CDR3 coding DNA: TGTGCCACAAAACAGGGGGCCGTTAGCACAGATACGCAGTATTTT.

The chain couples TRBV3-1 (or the pseudogene TRBV3-2) to TRBJ1-3; no clear D. Trimming took off 0 bases at V and 3 bases at J, with 9 bases between the two ends. Per the germline V gene, CDR1 is LGHDT and CDR2 is YNNKEL (reference sequence). The CDR3 extends over 15 amino acids. CDR3: CASSQESGYGNTIYF. CDR3 DNA sequence: TGTGCCAGCAGCCAAGAGTCGGGGTATGGAAACACCATATATTTT.

This clone has just a few counts. This sequence joins TRBV10-3 and TRBJ1-1; 9 bases align to TRBD1. Germline V gives CDR1 ENHRY, CDR2 SYGVKD. Losses at the gene ends were 3 bases for V and 4 bases for J; bases not matched to a gene: 6. The CDR3 loop spans 15 amino acids. The CDR3 DNA sequence: TGTGCCATCAGTGAAGGACAGGGGCTCATCACTGAAGCTTTCTTT. Protein: CAISEGQGLITEAFF.

A few counts support this clone. This chain uses TRBV7-3 with TRBJ1-1, with 10 positions matching TRBD1. Germline trimming cut 2 bases from V and 1 base from J; bases unmatched to any gene: 7. CDR3 length: 17 amino acids. The germline V gene encodes CDR1 SGHTA and CDR2 FQGTGA. CDR3 nucleotides: TGTGCCAGCAGCTTAGGTGGGACAGGGGTCCGGAACACTGAAGCTTTCTTT. Translated: CASSLGGTGVRNTEAFF.

V is TRBV10-3 and J is TRBJ2-3, with 14 bases identical to TRBD2. CDR1 is ENHRY and CDR2 is SYGVKD in the germline V gene. This CDR3 has 15 amino acids. After removal of 10 bases from V and 2 bases from J, the junction contained 5 bases not matched to a gene. The CDR3 here is CATGTSGRATDTQYF. CDR3 nucleotide sequence: TGTGCCACCGGGACTAGCGGGAGAGCCACAGATACGCAGTATTTT.

In regard to this clone: The same CDR3 can be traced to other DNA sequences in this sample. The chain carries TRBV5-6 and TRBJ1-2, with 12 bases fitting TRBD1. The CDR3 has 15 residues. The trim removed 3 bases at V and 2 bases at J, leaving 2 bases unmatched. The germline gives CDR1 SGHDT, CDR2 YYEEEE. This CDR3 is CASSWGQGANYGYTF. For the CDR3, the DNA is TGTGCCAGCAGCTGGGGACAGGGGGCAAACTATGGCTACACCTTC.

The V and J genes are TRBV5-4 and TRBJ2-3; 7 nucleotides line up with TRBD2. The CDR3 sequence is 16 residues long. V gave up 2 bases and J gave up 2 bases; unmatched junction bases: 8. Germline V gene sequence: CDR1 SGHNT, CDR2 YYREEE (reference sequence). Here the CDR3 DNA reads TGTGCCAGCAGCTTTCGGGCTAGCGGCTACACAGATACGCAGTATTTT. Its translation is CASSFRASGYTDTQYF.

This clone was recorded only once. In nucleotides, the CDR3 is TGTGCCAGCAGCCAAGATTGGCTAGCGGGGGACCTTTCCTACAATGAGCAGTTCTTC. Its protein product is CASSQDWLAGDLSYNEQFF. The rearrangement joins TRBV4-2 to TRBJ2-1; 10 positions match TRBD2. Germline lookup yields CDR1 LGHNA and CDR2 YNFKEQ. The V gene end was trimmed by 0 bases and the J gene end by 1 base; junction bases not matched to a gene: 9. This CDR3 region has 19 residues.

A few counts support this clone. This sequence joins TRBV9 and TRBJ1-6; 8 bases agree with TRBD1. The CDR3 consists of 16 residues. The ends lost 2 bases at V and 4 bases at J; junction bases unmatched: 5. Germline lookup yields CDR1 SGDLS and CDR2 YYNGEE. The DNA for the CDR3 is TGTGCCAGCAGCGTTACCCGGGACAGGTATAATTCACCCCTCCACTTT. Protein product: CASSVTRDRYNSPLHF.

This clone was detected once. The chain combines TRBV7-9 with TRBJ2-7; no firm D call. The V end lost 2 bases, the J end lost 0 bases, and 17 bases lay between the germline ends. The CDR3 extends over 17 amino acids. Germline CDR1 reads SEHNR; CDR2 reads FQNEAQ (reference sequence). The chain's CDR3 is CASSLNSAGPISYEQYF. The CDR3, as DNA: TGTGCCAGCAGCTTAAATTCCGCAGGCCCGATCTCCTACGAGCAGTACTTC.

J is TRBJ1-4 and V is TRBV18; TRBD1 aligns across 9 bases. The CDR3 has 16 residues. Losses at the gene ends were 2 bases for V and 5 bases for J; bases not matched to a gene: 6. Germline assignment: CDR1 KGHSH and CDR2 LQKENI. The CDR3 nucleotides read TGTGCCAGCTCACCAACGTCGGGACAGGGAAATGAAAAACTGTTTTTT. Residues: CASSPTSGQGNEKLFF.